The entry below gives a single T cell receptor beta chain sequence along with its context. The sample comes from a study of blood T cell repertoires in COVID-19. This table comes from immunoSEQ multiplex PCR, and its TCRdb copy is limited to in-frame clones, with some not included. The table includes 100,000 to 150,000 clones, 80% to 90% detected once. The V gene end was trimmed by 2 bases and the J gene end by 5 bases; junction bases not matched to a gene: 6. The CDR3 covers 16 residues. Germline V CDR1 and CDR2: MNHEY, SVGEGT. This receptor was obtained from a man aged 55 to 69 with COVID-19, enrolled during active disease. This chain connects TRBV6-2 or TRBV6-3 to TRBJ2-2, with 9 positions matching TRBD1. The sample taken for sequencing was peripheral blood. For the CDR3, the DNA is TGTGCCAGCAGTTACCACAGGGGGCGCATTACCGGGGAGCTGTTTTTT. As protein: CASSYHRGRITGELFF.